This record covers a single TCR beta chain. The authors prepared the TCRbeta library with unique molecular identifiers. TCRdb passed the PCR reads through MiXCR, listing each CDR3 protein once. The table lists approximately 640,000 distinct CDR3 sequences, about 15% of them singletons, with about 1.1% in the top ten. This specimen belongs to a study of T-cell reconstitution after alpha-beta-depleted transplantation in children. This CDR3 region has 14 residues. V was trimmed by 3 bases and J by 2 bases, leaving 8 bases between them. V usage is TRBV12-3 or TRBV12-4 and J usage is TRBJ1-5; D gene uncertain. The material sequenced was PBMCs from the stem cell graft donor, taken from the stem cell graft. This sequence was found in a human donor who donated a stem cell graft to a child with acute myeloid leukemia. CDR3 sequence (DNA): TGTGCCAGCAGTTTTCAGGCACGCAATCAGCCCCAGCATTTT. As protein: CASSFQARNQPQHF.